These 20 T cell receptor beta chains came from one sample sequenced in a study of T-cell memory formation after mild COVID-19. TCRdb ran MiXCR on the 5' RACE reads and lists one entry per CDR3 protein. This repertoire shows over 120,000 distinct CDR3 sequences, over 15% found once; its top ten account for around 2.5%. The specimen was PBMCs or a T cell subset sorted from them (not recorded which). The receptors come from an adult woman who had mild COVID-19 (a few samples of this study predate the infection). Cell type and time point are not known.

V gene TRBV7-2 combines with J gene TRBJ2-2; D gene uncertain. Germline V gene data show CDR1 as SGHTA and CDR2 as FQGNSA. The V end was cut by 0 bases, the J end by 7 bases, with 12 bases between. The CDR3 is 15 amino acids. CDR3 sequence reads: CASSLASRRNGELFF. CDR3 in DNA: TGTGCCAGCAGCTTAGCCTCGAGGCGCAACGGGGAGCTGTTTTTT.

This clonotype appeared many times. The chain links TRBV2 to TRBJ2-1; no definite D call. Trimming took off 3 bases at V and 4 bases at J, with 10 bases between the two ends. This CDR3 spans 14 amino acids. The V gene's germline CDR1 is SNHLY and CDR2 FYNNEI. The CDR3 nucleotides are TGTGCCAGCAGTGATCGGACCGGGTACAATGAGCAGTTCTTC. The encoded protein is CASSDRTGYNEQFF.

V usage is TRBV11-2 and J usage is TRBJ2-2; D might be TRBD2 (6 bases). This CDR3 is 15 amino acids long. The V end lost 5 bases, the J end lost 1 base, and 11 bases lay between the germline ends. CDR1 SGHAT and CDR2 FQNNGV come from the germline V gene. This CDR3 reads CASSGAGVNTGELFF. DNA for the CDR3: TGTGCCAGCAGCGGAGCGGGCGTGAACACCGGGGAGCTGTTTTTT.

This clonotype has just a few counts. The gene calls are TRBV7-2 and TRBJ1-1; D ambiguous. The CDR3 spans 14 residues. The germline CDR1 and CDR2 sequences are SGHTA and FQGNSA. V lost 2 bases and J 1 base, leaving 8 bases between the germline ends. The CDR3 DNA reads TGTGCCAGCAGCTTAAACTCCGGGAACACTGAAGCTTTCTTT. This translates into CASSLNSGNTEAFF.

The chain couples TRBV2 to TRBJ2-5, with D maybe TRBD2 (7 bases). This CDR3 spans 15 amino acids. Trimming removed 7 bases from V and 5 bases from J, with 20 bases in between. Looked up from germline, CDR1 is SNHLY and CDR2 is FYNNEI. For the CDR3, the DNA is TGTGCCAGCACTCGGGGGGCGCAAAACGGGGAGACCCAGTACTTC. Amino acid sequence: CASTRGAQNGETQYF.

This clonotype showed up just a few times. This chain joins TRBV2 and TRBJ2-3; the match to TRBD2 covers 10 bases. The CDR3 has 16 amino acids. Germline V lookup: CDR1 SNHLY, CDR2 FYNNEI. V was clipped by 5 bases and J by 2 bases; unmatched bases: 7. This chain's CDR3 is CASSYGGTSVTDTQYF. CDR3 sequence (DNA): TGTGCCAGCAGTTACGGCGGGACTAGCGTCACAGATACGCAGTATTTT.

This rearrangement joins TRBV12-3 or TRBV12-4 to TRBJ1-5; D not resolved. V gave up 3 bases and J gave up 9 bases, with 15 bases separating them. This CDR3 is built from 14 residues. The CDR3 sequence is CASSFGQNDRPQHF. CDR3 in DNA: TGTGCCAGCAGTTTTGGGCAGAACGACCGGCCCCAGCATTTT.

This clonotype was observed a handful of times. Here the CDR3 DNA reads TGTGCCACCAGTCTGGACTCCGAAGAGACCCAGTACTTC. Residues: CATSLDSEETQYF. The rearrangement joins TRBV24-1 to TRBJ2-5, with D possibly TRBD2 on 5 matching bases. CDR1 KGHDR and CDR2 SFDVKD come from the germline V gene. V gave up 6 bases and J gave up 3 bases, with 10 bases separating them. This CDR3 contains 13 residues.

The genes are TRBV9 and TRBJ2-7, with a tentative D call TRBD1 (7 bases). The germline V and J ends were trimmed by 1 base and 5 bases, with 19 bases remaining between them. Germline CDR1 SGDLS, CDR2 YYNGEE. The CDR3 is 16 residues long. This CDR3 reads CASSVITGEGGDEQYF. The CDR3 DNA is TGTGCCAGCAGCGTAATTACAGGGGAAGGAGGGGACGAGCAGTACTTC.

This clonotype was seen a few times. CDR3 sequence (DNA): TGTGCCAGCAGCCAAGCGGGGTCGGAGCAGTACTTC. Translated, it gives CASSQAGSEQYF. The chain carries TRBV3-1 and TRBJ2-7; D perhaps matches TRBD2 (5 bases). From germline, CDR1 is LGHDT and CDR2 YNNKEL (reference sequence). This CDR3 has 12 residues. With 1 base removed from V and 7 bases from J, the gap between germline ends came to 8 bases.

V is TRBV7-2 and J is TRBJ2-1, with TRBD2 identical over 10 bases. V was clipped by 1 base and J by 7 bases; unmatched bases: 4. The CDR3 has 15 residues. CDR1 SGHTA and CDR2 FQGNSA come from the germline V gene. The CDR3 spells CASSLVRLAGNEQFF. CDR3 bases: TGTGCCAGCAGCTTAGTCCGACTAGCGGGTAATGAGCAGTTCTTC.

The V call is TRBV5-4, the J call TRBJ2-7; 7 nucleotides align to TRBD2. The V segment lost 4 bases and the J segment 2 bases; nucleotides outside the gene matches: 6. The CDR3 covers 14 residues. Germline values: CDR1 SGHNT, CDR2 YYREEE (reference sequence). CDR3 protein: CASSKQAGPYEQYF. The DNA of the CDR3 is TGTGCCAGCAGCAAACAAGCGGGACCCTACGAGCAGTACTTC.

This clonotype was counted only a few times. The V gene is TRBV5-6, the J gene TRBJ2-2; no firm D call. The CDR3 totals 14 residues. V shed 2 bases and J shed 5 bases, with 10 bases lying between them. Germline V gene data show CDR1 as SGHDT and CDR2 as YYEEEE. CDR3 residues: CASSFTARTGELFF. The CDR3 DNA reads TGTGCCAGCAGCTTTACTGCTAGGACCGGGGAGCTGTTTTTT. Based on the CDR3 plus reference TRBV5-6 and TRBJ2-2, the full variable domain is DAGVTQSPTHLIKTRGQQVTLRCSPKSGHDTVSWYQQALGQGPQFIFQYYEEEERQRGNFPDRFSGHQFPNYSSELNVNALLLGDSALYLCASSFTARTGELFFGEGSRLTVL.

This clonotype showed up just a few times. The chain joins TRBV5-1 to TRBJ2-1; TRBD1 might be the D (5 bases). The V end lost 0 bases, the J end lost 7 bases, and 14 bases lay between the germline ends. This CDR3 is 15 amino acids long. CDR1 is SGHRS, CDR2 YFSETQ, per germline. Here the CDR3 DNA reads TGCGCCAGCAGCTTGGGGGGCTCCAACCCGAATGAGCAGTTCTTC. It encodes CASSLGGSNPNEQFF. Full variable domain (rest looked up from reference TRBV5-1 and TRBJ2-1): KAGVTQTPRYLIKTRGQQVTLSCSPISGHRSVSWYQQTPGQGLQFLFEYFSETQRNKGNFPGRFSGRQFSNSRSEMNVSTLELGDSALYLCASSLGGSNPNEQFFGPGTRLTVL.

The sample holds a few counts of this clonotype. The V gene is TRBV12-3 or TRBV12-4, the J gene TRBJ1-2, with D tentatively TRBD1 (6 bases). The ends were cut back, 5 bases at V and 7 bases at J, with 23 bases in the middle. CDR3 size: 16 residues. The CDR3 DNA follows: TGTGCCAGCAGTCCCCTCGGGGGCAGGGGATTAGGTGGCTACACCTTC. Its translation: CASSPLGGRGLGGYTF.

V gene TRBV5-1 combines with J gene TRBJ2-1; maybe TRBD1 (5 bases). Trimming cost V 7 bases and J 0 bases, with 14 bases left between them. Germline CDR1 is SGHRS and CDR2 is YFSETQ. The CDR3 totals 15 residues. CDR3 loop: CASLQGPSSYNEQFF. CDR3 in DNA: TGCGCCAGCCTTCAGGGCCCGAGCTCCTACAATGAGCAGTTCTTC.

This clonotype came up a few times. The chain employs TRBV7-8 and TRBJ2-3; D remains ambiguous. CDR3 length: 12 residues. Germline lookup yields CDR1 SGHVS and CDR2 FQNEAQ. The V end lost 2 bases, the J end lost 9 bases, and 9 bases lay between the germline ends. CDR3 residues: CASSLLKSTQYF. The CDR3 nucleotides read TGTGCCAGCAGCTTATTAAAGTCCACGCAGTATTTT.

The chain is built from TRBV27 and TRBJ1-1, with 7 bases aligning to TRBD1. Germline V gene lookup returns CDR1 MNHEY and CDR2 SMNVEV (reference sequence). This CDR3 is built from 15 residues. V was pared by 5 bases and J by 10 bases, with 16 bases of the junction left unmatched. CDR3 bases: TGTGCCAGCAGTCCCGCCCAACCTACAGGGGCGCGAGCTTTCTTT. Translating gives CASSPAQPTGARAFF.

This clonotype has a count of ten or more. The rearrangement uses TRBV5-1 and TRBJ2-3, with D unresolved. The CDR3 covers 12 residues. From germline, CDR1 is SGHRS and CDR2 YFSETQ. Trimming pared 4 bases from V and 8 bases from J, leaving 11 bases between. In nucleotides, the CDR3 is TGCGCCAGCAGCGCCGGATACGGTACGCAGTATTTT. It yields the protein CASSAGYGTQYF. Variable domain in full (rest from reference TRBV5-1 and TRBJ2-3): KAGVTQTPRYLIKTRGQQVTLSCSPISGHRSVSWYQQTPGQGLQFLFEYFSETQRNKGNFPGRFSGRQFSNSRSEMNVSTLELGDSALYLCASSAGYGTQYFGPGTRLTVL.

The sample holds one count of this clonotype. V gene TRBV12-3 or TRBV12-4 combines with J gene TRBJ1-1, with TRBD1 as a possible D gene (5 bases). Trimming took off 6 bases at V and 5 bases at J, with 16 bases between the two ends. There are 14 residues in the CDR3. The CDR3: CASSLSWGWTEAFF. CDR3 nucleotides: TGTGCCAGCAGCCTCTCTTGGGGGTGGACTGAAGCTTTCTTT.